This T cell receptor beta chain is from a study of cytomegalovirus exposure and HLA in healthy donors. The CDR3 is made up of 15 amino acids. Germline V gene data show CDR1 as MNHEY and CDR2 as SMNVEV (reference sequence). V dropped 3 bases and J dropped 5; count of bases not matched to a gene: 5. Clones were read by immunoSEQ multiplex PCR, and TCRdb kept only the in-frame ones, dropping some. Seen here are 150,000 to 200,000 clones, approximately 81% observed once, and the top ten hold approximately 10%. The genes are TRBV27 and TRBJ2-7; 12 bases match TRBD2. This clonotype was sampled from a man under 40 in good health and CMV-seropositive. The sequenced material came from PBMCs. Here the CDR3 DNA reads TGTGCCAGCAGTTTCGATAGACTAGCGGGGGACGAGCAGTACTTC. Translation gives CASSFDRLAGDEQYF.